This TCR beta chain was obtained from a study of T-cell reconstitution after alpha-beta-depleted transplantation in children. The germline gives CDR1 SGHRS, CDR2 YFSETQ. The CDR3 has 14 amino acids. V lost 2 bases and J lost 4, with 12 bases in between. Library preparation (for TCRbeta) was performed with unique molecular identifiers. In TCRdb, the PCR reads were re-called with MiXCR into one record per CDR3 protein. The table includes about 540,000 distinct CDR3 sequences, 15% to 20% detected once. Sequencing was performed on PBMCs from the stem cell graft donor, taken from the stem cell graft. The chain has TRBV5-1 and TRBJ2-5; D tentatively fits TRBD1 or TRBD2 (5 bases each). The source is a human donor who donated a stem cell graft to a child with acute lymphoblastic leukemia. This CDR3 is CASSFGGELETQYF. The CDR3 coding sequence is TGCGCCAGCAGCTTTGGGGGAGAGCTAGAGACCCAGTACTTC.